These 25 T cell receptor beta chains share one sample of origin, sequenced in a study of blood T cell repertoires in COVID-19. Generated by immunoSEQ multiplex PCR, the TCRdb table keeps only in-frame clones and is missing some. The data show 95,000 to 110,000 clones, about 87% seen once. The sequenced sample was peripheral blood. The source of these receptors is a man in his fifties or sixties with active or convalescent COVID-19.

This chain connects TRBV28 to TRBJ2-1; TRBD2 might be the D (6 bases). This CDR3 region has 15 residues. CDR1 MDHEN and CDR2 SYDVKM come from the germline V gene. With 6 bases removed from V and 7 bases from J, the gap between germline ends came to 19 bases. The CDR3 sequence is CASRQPGLPFNEQFF. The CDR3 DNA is TGTGCCAGCAGACAGCCGGGACTCCCTTTTAATGAGCAGTTCTTC.

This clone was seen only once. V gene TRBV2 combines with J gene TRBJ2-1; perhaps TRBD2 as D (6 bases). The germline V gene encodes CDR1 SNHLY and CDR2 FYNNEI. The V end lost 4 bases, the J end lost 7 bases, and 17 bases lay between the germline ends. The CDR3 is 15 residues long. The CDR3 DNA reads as TGTGCCAGCAGTGCCGGGACTCTATTCGGAAATGAGCAGTTCTTC. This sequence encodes CASSAGTLFGNEQFF.

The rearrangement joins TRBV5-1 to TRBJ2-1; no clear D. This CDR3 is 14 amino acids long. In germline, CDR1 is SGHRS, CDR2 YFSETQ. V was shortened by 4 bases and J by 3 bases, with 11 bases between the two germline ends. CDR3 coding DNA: TGCGCCAGCAGCCAAAGCGTACTCTACAATGAGCAGTTCTTC. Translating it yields CASSQSVLYNEQFF.

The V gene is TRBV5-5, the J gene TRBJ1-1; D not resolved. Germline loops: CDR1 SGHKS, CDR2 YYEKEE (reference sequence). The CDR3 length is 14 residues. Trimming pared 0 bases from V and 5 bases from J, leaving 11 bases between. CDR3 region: CASSLAGVGTEAFF. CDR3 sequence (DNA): TGTGCCAGCAGCTTGGCAGGCGTAGGTACTGAAGCTTTCTTT.

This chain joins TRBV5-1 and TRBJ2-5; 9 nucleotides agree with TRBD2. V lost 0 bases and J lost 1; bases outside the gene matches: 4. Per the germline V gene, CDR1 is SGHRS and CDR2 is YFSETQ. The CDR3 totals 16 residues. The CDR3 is CASSLGSSGVQETQYF. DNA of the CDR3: TGCGCCAGCAGCTTGGGGTCTAGCGGGGTCCAAGAGACCCAGTACTTC.

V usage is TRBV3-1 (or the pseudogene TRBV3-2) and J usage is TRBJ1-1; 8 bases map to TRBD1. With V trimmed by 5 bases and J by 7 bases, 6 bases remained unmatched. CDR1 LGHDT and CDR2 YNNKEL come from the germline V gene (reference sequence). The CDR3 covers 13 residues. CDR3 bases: TGTGCCAGCAGCGGACAGGGAGGGTTTGAAGCTTTCTTT. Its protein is CASSGQGGFEAFF.

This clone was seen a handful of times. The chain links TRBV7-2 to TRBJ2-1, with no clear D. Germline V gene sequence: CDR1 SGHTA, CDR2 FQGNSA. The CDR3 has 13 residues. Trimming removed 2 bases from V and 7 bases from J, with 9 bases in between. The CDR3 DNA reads TGTGCCAGCAGCTTATTCTACCTAAATGAGCAGTTCTTC. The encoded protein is CASSLFYLNEQFF. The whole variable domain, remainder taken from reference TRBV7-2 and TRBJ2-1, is GAGVSQSPSNKVTEKGKDVELRCDPISGHTALYWYRQSLGQGLEFLIYFQGNSAPDKSGLPSDRFSAERTGGSVSTLTIQRTQQEDSAVYLCASSLFYLNEQFFGPGTRLTVL.

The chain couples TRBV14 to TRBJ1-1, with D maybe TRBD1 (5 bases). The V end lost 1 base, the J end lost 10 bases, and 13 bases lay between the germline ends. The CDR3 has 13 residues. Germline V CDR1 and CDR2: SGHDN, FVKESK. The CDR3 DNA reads TGTGCCAGCAGCCAAGCTGGGGGGGGACGAGCTTTCTTT. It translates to CASSQAGGGRAFF.

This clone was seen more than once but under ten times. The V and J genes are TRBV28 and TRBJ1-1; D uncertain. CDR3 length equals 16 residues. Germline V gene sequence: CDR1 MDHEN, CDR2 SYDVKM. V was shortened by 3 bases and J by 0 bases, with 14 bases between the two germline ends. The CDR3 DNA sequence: TGTGCCAGCAGTTTTGATTTTAGAGGCCTGAACACTGAAGCTTTCTTT. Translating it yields CASSFDFRGLNTEAFF.

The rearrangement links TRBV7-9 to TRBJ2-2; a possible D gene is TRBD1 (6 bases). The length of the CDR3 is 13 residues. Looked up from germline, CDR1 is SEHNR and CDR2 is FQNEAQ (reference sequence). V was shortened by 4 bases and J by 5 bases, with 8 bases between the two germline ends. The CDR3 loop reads CASSSGVTGELFF. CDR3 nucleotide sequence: TGTGCCAGCAGCTCAGGGGTTACCGGGGAGCTGTTTTTT.

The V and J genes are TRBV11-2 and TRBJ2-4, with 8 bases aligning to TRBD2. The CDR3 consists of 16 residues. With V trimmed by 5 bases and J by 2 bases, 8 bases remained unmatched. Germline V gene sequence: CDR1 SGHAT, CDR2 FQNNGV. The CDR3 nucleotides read TGTGCCAGCAGCCCCGTAGCGGGACGGACCAAAAACATTCAGTACTTC. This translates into CASSPVAGRTKNIQYF. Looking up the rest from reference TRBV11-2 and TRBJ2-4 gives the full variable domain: EAGVAQSPRYKIIEKRQSVAFWCNPISGHATLYWYQQILGQGPKLLIQFQNNGVVDDSQLPKDRFSAERLKGVDSTLKIQPAKLEDSAVYLCASSPVAGRTKNIQYFGAGTRLSVL.

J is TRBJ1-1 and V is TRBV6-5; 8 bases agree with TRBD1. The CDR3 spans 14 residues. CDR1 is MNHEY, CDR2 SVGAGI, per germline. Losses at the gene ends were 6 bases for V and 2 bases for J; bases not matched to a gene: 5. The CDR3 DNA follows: TGTGCCAGCAGAGCCGGGACAGGCAACACTGAAGCTTTCTTT. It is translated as CASRAGTGNTEAFF.

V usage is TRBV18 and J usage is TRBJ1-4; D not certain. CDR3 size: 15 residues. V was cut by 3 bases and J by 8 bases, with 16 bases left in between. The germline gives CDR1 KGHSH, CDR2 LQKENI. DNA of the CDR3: TGTGCCAGCTCACCCCTCGGGGTGGATGGAGAAAAACTGTTTTTT. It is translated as CASSPLGVDGEKLFF.

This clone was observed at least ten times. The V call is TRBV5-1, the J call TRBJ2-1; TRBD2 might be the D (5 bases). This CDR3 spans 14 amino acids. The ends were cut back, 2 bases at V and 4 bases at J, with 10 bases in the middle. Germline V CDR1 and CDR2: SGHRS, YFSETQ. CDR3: CASSFGGLYNEQFF. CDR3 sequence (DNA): TGCGCCAGCAGCTTCGGCGGGTTGTACAATGAGCAGTTCTTC.

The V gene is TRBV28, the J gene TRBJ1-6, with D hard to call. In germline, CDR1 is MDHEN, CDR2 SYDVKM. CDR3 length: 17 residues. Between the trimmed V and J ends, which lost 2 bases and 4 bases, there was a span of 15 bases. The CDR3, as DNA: TGTGCCAGCAGTTTAGAGCTGGGCTTCTCTTATAATTCACCCCTCCACTTT. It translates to CASSLELGFSYNSPLHF.

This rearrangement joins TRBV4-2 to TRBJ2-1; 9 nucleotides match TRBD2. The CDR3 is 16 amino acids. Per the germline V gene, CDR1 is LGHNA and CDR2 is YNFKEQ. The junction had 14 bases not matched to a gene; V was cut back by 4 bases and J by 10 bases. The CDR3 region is CASSRPGLANGLEQFF. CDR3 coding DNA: TGTGCCAGCAGCCGTCCGGGACTAGCCAACGGTCTGGAGCAGTTCTTC.

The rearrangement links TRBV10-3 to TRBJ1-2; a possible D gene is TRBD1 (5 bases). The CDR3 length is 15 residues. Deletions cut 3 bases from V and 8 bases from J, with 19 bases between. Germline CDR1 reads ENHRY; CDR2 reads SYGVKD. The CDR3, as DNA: TGTGCCATCAGTGAATCACAGGTTTCTTGGATGGGCTACACCTTC. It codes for CAISESQVSWMGYTF.

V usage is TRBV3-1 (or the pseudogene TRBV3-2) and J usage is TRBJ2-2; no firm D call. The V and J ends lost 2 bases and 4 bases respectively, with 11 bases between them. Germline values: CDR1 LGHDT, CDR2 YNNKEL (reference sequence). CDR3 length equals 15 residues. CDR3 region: CASSQSLVSTGELFF. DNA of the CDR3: TGTGCCAGCAGCCAATCTCTAGTTAGCACCGGGGAGCTGTTTTTT.

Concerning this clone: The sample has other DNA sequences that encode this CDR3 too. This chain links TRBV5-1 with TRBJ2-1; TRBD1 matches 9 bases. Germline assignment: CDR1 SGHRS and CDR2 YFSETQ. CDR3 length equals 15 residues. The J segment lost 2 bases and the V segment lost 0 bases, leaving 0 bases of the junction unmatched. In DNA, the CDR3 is TGCGCCAGCAGCTTGGGACAGGGGGCCTACAATGAGCAGTTCTTC. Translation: CASSLGQGAYNEQFF.

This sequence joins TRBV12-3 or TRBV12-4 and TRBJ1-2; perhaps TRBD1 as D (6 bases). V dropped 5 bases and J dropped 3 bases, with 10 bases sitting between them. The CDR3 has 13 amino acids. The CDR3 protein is CASSPGVDYGYTF. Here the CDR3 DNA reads TGTGCCAGCAGTCCAGGGGTAGACTATGGCTACACCTTC.

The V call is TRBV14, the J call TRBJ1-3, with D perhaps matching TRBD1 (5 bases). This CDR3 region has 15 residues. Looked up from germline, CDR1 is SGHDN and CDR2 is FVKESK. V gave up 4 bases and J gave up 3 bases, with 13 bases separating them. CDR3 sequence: CASSPRDYFGNTIYF. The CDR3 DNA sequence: TGTGCCAGCAGCCCTCGGGACTATTTTGGAAACACCATATATTTT.

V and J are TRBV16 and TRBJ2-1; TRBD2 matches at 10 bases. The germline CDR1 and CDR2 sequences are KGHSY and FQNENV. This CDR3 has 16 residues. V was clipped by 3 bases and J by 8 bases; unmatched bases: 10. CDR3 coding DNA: TGTGCCAGCAGCCAGGACTCTAGCGGGAGAGCGGATGAGCAGTTCTTC. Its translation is CASSQDSSGRADEQFF.

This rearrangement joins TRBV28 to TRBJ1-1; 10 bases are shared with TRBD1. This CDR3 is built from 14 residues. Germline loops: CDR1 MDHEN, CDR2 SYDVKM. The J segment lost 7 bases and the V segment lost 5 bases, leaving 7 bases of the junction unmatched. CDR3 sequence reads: CASSTPDRGGEAFF. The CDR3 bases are TGTGCCAGCAGTACCCCGGACAGGGGGGGTGAAGCTTTCTTT.

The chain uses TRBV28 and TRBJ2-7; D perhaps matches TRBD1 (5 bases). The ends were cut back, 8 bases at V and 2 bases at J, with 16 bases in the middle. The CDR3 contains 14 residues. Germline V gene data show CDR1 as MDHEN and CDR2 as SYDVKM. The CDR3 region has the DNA TGTGCCAGCGAGTCGCAGGGCTATCCCTACGAGCAGTACTTC. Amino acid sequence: CASESQGYPYEQYF.

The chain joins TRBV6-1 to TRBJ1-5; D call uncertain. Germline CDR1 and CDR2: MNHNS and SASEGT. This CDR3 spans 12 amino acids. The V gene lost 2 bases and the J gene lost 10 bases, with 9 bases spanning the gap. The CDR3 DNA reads TGTGCCAGCAGTGAATCGGAGCGACCCCAGCATTTT. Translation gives CASSESERPQHF.